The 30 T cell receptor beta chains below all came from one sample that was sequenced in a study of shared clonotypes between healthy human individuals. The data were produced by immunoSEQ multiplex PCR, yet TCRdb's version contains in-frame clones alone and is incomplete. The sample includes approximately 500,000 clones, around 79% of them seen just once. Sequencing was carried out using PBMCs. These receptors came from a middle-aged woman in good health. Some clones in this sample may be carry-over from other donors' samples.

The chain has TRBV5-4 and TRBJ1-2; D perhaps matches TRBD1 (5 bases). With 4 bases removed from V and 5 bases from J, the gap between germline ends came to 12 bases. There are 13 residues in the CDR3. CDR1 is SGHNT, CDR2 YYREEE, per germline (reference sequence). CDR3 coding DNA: TGTGCCAGCAGCCCCCCAGGGTTGTATGGCTACACCTTC. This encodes CASSPPGLYGYTF. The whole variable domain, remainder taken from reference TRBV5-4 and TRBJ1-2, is ETGVTQSPTHLIKTRGQQVTLRCSSQSGHNTVSWYQQALGQGPQFIFQYYREEENGRGNFPPRFSGLQFPNYSSELNVNALELDDSALYLCASSPPGLYGYTFGSGTRLTVV.

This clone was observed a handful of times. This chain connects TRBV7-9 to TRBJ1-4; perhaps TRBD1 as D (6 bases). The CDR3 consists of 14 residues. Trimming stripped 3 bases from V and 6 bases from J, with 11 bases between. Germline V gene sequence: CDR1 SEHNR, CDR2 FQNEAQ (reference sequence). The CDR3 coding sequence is TGTGCCAGCAGCTTTGCAGGGGTTGATGAAAAACTGTTTTTT. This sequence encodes CASSFAGVDEKLFF.

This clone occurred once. The CDR3 region is CASSIGDNEQYF. The CDR3 DNA is TGTGCCAGTAGTATAGGGGACAACGAGCAGTACTTC. The J gene is TRBJ2-7, the V gene TRBV19; D is possibly TRBD1 (6 bases). Germline V gives CDR1 LNHDA, CDR2 SQIVND (reference sequence). V was clipped by 1 base and J by 5 bases, with 6 bases between them. This CDR3 has 12 residues.

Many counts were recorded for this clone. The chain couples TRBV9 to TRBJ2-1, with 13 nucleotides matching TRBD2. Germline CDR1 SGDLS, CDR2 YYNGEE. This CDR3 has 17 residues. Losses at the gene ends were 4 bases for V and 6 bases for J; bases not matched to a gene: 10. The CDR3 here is CASSSRGLAGAFNEQFF. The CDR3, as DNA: TGTGCCAGCAGCTCAAGAGGACTAGCGGGAGCTTTCAATGAGCAGTTCTTC.

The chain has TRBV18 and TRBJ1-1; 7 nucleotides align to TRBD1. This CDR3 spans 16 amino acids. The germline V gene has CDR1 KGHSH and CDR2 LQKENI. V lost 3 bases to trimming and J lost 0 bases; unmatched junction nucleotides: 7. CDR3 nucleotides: TGTGCCAGCTCACCCCAGGGGACAGCCTTGAACACTGAAGCTTTCTTT. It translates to CASSPQGTALNTEAFF. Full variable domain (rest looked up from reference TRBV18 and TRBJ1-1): NAGVMQNPRHLVRRRGQEARLRCSPMKGHSHVYWYRQLPEEGLKFMVYLQKENIIDESGMPKERFSAEFPKEGPSILRIQQVVRGDSAAYFCASSPQGTALNTEAFFGQGTRLTVV.

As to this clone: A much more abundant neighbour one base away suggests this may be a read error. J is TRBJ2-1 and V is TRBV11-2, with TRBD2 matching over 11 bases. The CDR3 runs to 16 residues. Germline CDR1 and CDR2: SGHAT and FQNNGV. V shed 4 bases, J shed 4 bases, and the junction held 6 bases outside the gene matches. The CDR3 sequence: CASSSSGTSGYNEQFF. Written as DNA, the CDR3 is TGTGCCAGCAGCTCCTCCGGGACTAGCGGATACAATGAGCAGTTCTTC.

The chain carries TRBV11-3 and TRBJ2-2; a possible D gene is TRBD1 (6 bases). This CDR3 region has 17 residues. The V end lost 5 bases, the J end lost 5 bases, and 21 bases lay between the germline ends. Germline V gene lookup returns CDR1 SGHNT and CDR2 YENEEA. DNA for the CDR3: TGTGCCAGCAGCCCCCCTGGGGGCAGGGTACCGACCGGGGAGCTGTTTTTT. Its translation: CASSPPGGRVPTGELFF.

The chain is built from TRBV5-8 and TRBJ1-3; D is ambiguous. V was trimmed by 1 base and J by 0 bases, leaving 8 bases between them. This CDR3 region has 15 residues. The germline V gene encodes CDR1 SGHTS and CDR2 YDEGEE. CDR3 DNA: TGTGCCAGCAGCTTGACGGCGTTCTCTGGAAACACCATATATTTT. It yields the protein CASSLTAFSGNTIYF.

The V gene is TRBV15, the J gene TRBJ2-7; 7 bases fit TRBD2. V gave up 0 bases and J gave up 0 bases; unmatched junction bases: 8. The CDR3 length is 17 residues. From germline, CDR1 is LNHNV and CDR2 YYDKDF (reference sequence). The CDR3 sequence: CATSREVGGLSSYEQYF. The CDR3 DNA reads TGTGCCACCAGCAGAGAAGTGGGGGGGTTGAGCTCCTACGAGCAGTACTTC.

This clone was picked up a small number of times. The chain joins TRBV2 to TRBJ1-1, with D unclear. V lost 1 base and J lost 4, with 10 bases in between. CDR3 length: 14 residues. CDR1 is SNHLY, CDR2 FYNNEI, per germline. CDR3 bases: TGTGCCAGCAGTGAAGAGGCGGGCGGCACTGAAGCTTTCTTT. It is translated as CASSEEAGGTEAFF. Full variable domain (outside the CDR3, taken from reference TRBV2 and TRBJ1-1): EPEVTQTPSHQVTQMGQEVILRCVPISNHLYFYWYRQILGQKVEFLVSFYNNEISEKSEIFDDQFSVERPDGSNFTLKIRSTKLEDSAMYFCASSEEAGGTEAFFGQGTRLTVV.

In DNA form, the CDR3 reads TGTGCCAGCAGCGGAGATTACAATGAGCAGTTCTTC. It specifies CASSGDYNEQFF. This sequence joins TRBV27 and TRBJ2-1, with D hard to call. Germline V gene lookup returns CDR1 MNHEY and CDR2 SMNVEV (reference sequence). The CDR3 has 12 residues. Trimming pared 6 bases from V and 4 bases from J, leaving 7 bases between.

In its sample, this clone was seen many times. Here the CDR3 reads CASSEVLAVYNEQFF. CDR3 nucleotides: TGTGCCAGCAGTGAAGTGTTAGCGGTTTACAATGAGCAGTTCTTC. The V and J genes are TRBV6-1 and TRBJ2-1; tentative D call: TRBD2 (6 bases). CDR3 length: 15 amino acids. Germline lookup yields CDR1 MNHNS and CDR2 SASEGT. With 1 base removed from V and 4 bases from J, the gap between germline ends came to 11 bases.

The CDR3 is CASSPSGGLAGVETQYF. CDR3 sequence (DNA): TGTGCCAGCAGCCCCTCCGGTGGACTAGCGGGAGTGGAGACCCAGTACTTC. The V gene is TRBV9, the J gene TRBJ2-5; 13 nucleotides align to TRBD2. The germline V gene encodes CDR1 SGDLS and CDR2 YYNGEE. Trimming removed 4 bases from V and 5 bases from J; junction bases left unmatched: 11. CDR3 length equals 17 residues.

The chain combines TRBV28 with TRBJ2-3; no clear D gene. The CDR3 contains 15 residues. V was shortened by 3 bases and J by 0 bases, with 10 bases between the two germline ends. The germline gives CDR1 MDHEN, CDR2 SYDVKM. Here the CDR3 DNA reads TGTGCCAGCAGTTTTCCCCCGGACAGCACAGATACGCAGTATTTT. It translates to CASSFPPDSTDTQYF.

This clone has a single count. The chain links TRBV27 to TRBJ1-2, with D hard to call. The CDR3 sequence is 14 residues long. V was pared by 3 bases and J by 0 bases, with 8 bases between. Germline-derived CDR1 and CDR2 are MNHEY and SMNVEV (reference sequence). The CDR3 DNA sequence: TGTGCCAGCAGTTTTTCCGGGACTAACTATGGCTACACCTTC. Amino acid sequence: CASSFSGTNYGYTF.

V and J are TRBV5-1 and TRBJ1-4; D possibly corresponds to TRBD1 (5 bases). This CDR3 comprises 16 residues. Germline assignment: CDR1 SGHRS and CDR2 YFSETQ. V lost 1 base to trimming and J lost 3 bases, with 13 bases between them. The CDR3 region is CASSLNGLGPNEKLFF. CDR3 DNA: TGCGCCAGCAGCTTGAACGGGCTGGGGCCTAATGAAAAACTGTTTTTT.

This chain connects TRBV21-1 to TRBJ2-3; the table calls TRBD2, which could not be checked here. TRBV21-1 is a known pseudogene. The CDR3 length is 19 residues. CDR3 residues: CASTPKEVAGGPFGDTQYF. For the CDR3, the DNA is TGTGCCAGCACCCCGAAGGAGGTAGCGGGAGGGCCCTTTGGAGATACGCAGTATTTT.

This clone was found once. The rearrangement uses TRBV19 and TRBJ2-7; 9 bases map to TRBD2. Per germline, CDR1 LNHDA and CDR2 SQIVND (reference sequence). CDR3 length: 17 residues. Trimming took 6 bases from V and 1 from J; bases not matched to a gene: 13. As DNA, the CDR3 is TGTGCCAGTAGAATGACTGGCGGGAGGGCCGGGTCCTACGAGCAGTACTTC. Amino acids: CASRMTGGRAGSYEQYF. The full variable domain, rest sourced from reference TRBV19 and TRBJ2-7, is DGGITQSPKYLFRKEGQNVTLSCEQNLNHDAMYWYRQDPGQGLRLIYYSQIVNDFQKGDIAEGYSVSREKKESFPLTVTSAQKNPTAFYLCASRMTGGRAGSYEQYFGPGTRLTVT.

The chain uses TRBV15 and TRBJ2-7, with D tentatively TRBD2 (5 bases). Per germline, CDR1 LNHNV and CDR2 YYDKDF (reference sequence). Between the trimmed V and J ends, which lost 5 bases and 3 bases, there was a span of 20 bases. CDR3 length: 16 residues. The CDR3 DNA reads TGTGCCACCAGCCCTTACCGACTACTTTCGAGCTACGAGCAGTACTTC. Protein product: CATSPYRLLSSYEQYF.

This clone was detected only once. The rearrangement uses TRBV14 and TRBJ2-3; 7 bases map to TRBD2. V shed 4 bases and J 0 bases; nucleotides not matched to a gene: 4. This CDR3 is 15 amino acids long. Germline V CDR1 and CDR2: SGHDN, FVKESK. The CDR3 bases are TGTGCCAGCAGCCGGACTAGTTCTAGCACAGATACGCAGTATTTT. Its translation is CASSRTSSSTDTQYF.

This chain's CDR3 is CASSEIIAAEQYF. Here the CDR3 DNA reads TGTGCCAGCAGTGAAATAATCGCGGCCGAGCAGTACTTC. This chain links TRBV6-1 with TRBJ2-5; unclear D gene. The better agreement between TRBJ2-7 and the DNA end casts doubt on the J call. This CDR3 region has 13 residues. Germline loops: CDR1 MNHNS, CDR2 SASEGT.

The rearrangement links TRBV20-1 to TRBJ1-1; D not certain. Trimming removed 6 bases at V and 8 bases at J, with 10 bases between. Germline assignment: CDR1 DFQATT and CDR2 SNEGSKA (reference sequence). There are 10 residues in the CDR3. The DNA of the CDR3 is TGCAGTGCCCTCACAAGAGAAGCTTTCTTT. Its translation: CSALTREAFF.

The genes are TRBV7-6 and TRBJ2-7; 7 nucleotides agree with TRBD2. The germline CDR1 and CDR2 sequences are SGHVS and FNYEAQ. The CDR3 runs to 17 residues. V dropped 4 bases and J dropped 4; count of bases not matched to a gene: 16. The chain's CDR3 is CASSSRAPSSGKYEQYF. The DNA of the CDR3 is TGTGCCAGCAGCTCCCGAGCCCCTTCCAGCGGGAAGTACGAGCAGTACTTC. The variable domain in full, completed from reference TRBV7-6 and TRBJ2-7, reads GAGVSQSPRYKVTKRGQDVALRCDPISGHVSLYWYRQALGQGPEFLTYFNYEAQQDKSGLPNDRFSAERPEGSISTLTIQRTEQRDSAMYRCASSSRAPSSGKYEQYFGPGTRLTVT.

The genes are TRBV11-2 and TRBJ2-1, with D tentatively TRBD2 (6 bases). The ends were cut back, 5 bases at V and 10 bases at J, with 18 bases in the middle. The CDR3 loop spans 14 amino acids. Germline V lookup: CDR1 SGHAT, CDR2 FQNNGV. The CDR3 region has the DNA TGTGCCAGCAGCCAACCCGGGACTCCCAGGGAGCAGTTCTTC. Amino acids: CASSQPGTPREQFF.

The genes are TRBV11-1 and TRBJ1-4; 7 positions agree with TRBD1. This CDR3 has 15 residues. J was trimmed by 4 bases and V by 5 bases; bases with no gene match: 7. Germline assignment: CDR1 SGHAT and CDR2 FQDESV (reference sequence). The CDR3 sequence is CASSVGTAYNEKLFF. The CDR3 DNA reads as TGTGCCAGCAGCGTCGGGACAGCATATAATGAAAAACTGTTTTTT.

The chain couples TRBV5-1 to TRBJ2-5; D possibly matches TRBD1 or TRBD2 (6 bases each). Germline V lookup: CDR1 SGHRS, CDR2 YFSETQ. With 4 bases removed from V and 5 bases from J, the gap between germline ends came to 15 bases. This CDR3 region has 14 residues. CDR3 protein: CASSKGGGGETQYF. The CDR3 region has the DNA TGCGCCAGCAGCAAAGGGGGAGGCGGGGAGACCCAGTACTTC.

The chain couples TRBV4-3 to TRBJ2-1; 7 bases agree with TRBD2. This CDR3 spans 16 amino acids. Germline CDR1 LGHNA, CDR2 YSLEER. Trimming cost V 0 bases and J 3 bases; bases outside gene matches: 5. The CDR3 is CASSQDSSGVYNEQFF. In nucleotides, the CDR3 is TGCGCCAGCAGCCAAGATTCCAGCGGGGTCTACAATGAGCAGTTCTTC.

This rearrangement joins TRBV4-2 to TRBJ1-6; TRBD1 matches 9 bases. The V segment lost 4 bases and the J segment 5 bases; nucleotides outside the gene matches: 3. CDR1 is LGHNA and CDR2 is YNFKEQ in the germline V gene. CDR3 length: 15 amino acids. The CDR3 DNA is TGTGCCAGCAGCCGAGGGACAGGGAATAATTCACCCCTCCACTTT. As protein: CASSRGTGNNSPLHF.

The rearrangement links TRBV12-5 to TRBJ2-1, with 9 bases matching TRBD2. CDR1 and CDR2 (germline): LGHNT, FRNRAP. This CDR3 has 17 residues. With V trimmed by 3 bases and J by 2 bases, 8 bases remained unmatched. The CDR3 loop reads CASGFYSGSRAYNEQFF. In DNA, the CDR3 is TGTGCTAGTGGTTTTTATAGCGGGAGCCGAGCCTACAATGAGCAGTTCTTC.

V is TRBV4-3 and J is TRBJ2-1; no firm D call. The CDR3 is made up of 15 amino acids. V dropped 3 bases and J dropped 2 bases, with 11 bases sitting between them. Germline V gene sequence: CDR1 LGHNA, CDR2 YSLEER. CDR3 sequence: CASSHGRATYNEQFF. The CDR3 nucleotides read TGCGCCAGCAGCCATGGCCGAGCTACCTACAATGAGCAGTTCTTC.